Presented here are 15 T cell receptor beta chains from one specimen sequenced in a study of PD-L1 blockade in urothelial cancer. Only in-frame clones appear in the TCRdb table, and some are missing; sequencing was by immunoSEQ multiplex PCR. The sample records 42,000 or so clones, more than 75% being singletons. Time point of the sample: peripheral blood 6 weeks after treatment start. Sequencing used PBMCs, obtained around atezolizumab (anti-PD-L1) treatment. These receptor sequences come from a man aged 55-75 years with urothelial cancer.

This rearrangement joins TRBV19 to TRBJ1-1; no clear D gene. This CDR3 is built from 14 residues. CDR1 is LNHDA, CDR2 SQIVND, per germline (reference sequence). With 7 bases removed from V and 3 bases from J, the gap between germline ends came to 15 bases. For the CDR3, the DNA is TGTGCCAGTATCAACAGCCATAGCGACACTGAAGCTTTCTTT. Amino acid sequence: CASINSHSDTEAFF. Variable domain in full (rest from reference TRBV19 and TRBJ1-1): DGGITQSPKYLFRKEGQNVTLSCEQNLNHDAMYWYRQDPGQGLRLIYYSQIVNDFQKGDIAEGYSVSREKKESFPLTVTSAQKNPTAFYLCASINSHSDTEAFFGQGTRLTVV.

The chain uses TRBV19 and TRBJ1-5; TRBD1 might be the D (5 bases). The CDR3 totals 14 residues. The V gene's germline CDR1 is LNHDA and CDR2 SQIVND (reference sequence). Trimming left V 5 bases short and J 1 base short, with 9 bases between. Here the CDR3 DNA reads TGTGCCAGTAGTCCGAAGGGGAGCAATCAGCCCCAGCATTTT. It specifies CASSPKGSNQPQHF.

The chain combines TRBV18 with TRBJ2-3; no clear D gene. Trimming removed 6 bases from V and 3 bases from J, with 7 bases in between. CDR3 length equals 12 residues. Germline V gene lookup returns CDR1 KGHSH and CDR2 LQKENI. CDR3 DNA sequence: TGTGCCAGCTCGCGTGGTACAGATACGCAGTATTTT. It translates to CASSRGTDTQYF.

The rearrangement links TRBV5-6 to TRBJ1-2, with D perhaps TRBD1 (5 bases). The CDR3 is made up of 14 amino acids. Trimming left V 1 base short and J 7 bases short, with 14 bases between. Germline V lookup: CDR1 SGHDT, CDR2 YYEEEE. The CDR3 is CASSLTGTLPGYTF. The CDR3 bases are TGTGCCAGCAGCTTGACAGGAACCCTTCCTGGCTACACCTTC.

J is TRBJ1-4 and V is TRBV19, with D perhaps matching TRBD1 (5 bases). The V end was cut by 1 base, the J end by 0 bases, with 15 bases between. Germline loops: CDR1 LNHDA, CDR2 SQIVND (reference sequence). The CDR3 runs 18 residues. As DNA, the CDR3 is TGTGCCAGTAGTATAGGTCCCCGGGGGACCTCAACTAATGAAAAACTGTTTTTT. It specifies CASSIGPRGTSTNEKLFF.

The rearrangement links TRBV7-9 to TRBJ2-2; a possible D gene is TRBD2 (6 bases). Trimming removed 6 bases at V and 6 bases at J, with 11 bases between. The germline CDR1 and CDR2 sequences are SEHNR and FQNEAQ (reference sequence). The CDR3 length is 13 residues. The CDR3 DNA sequence: TGTGCCAGCAGTGAAACTAGCCCCGGGGAGCTGTTTTTT. As protein: CASSETSPGELFF.

This chain links TRBV5-4 with TRBJ2-7; 7 nucleotides agree with TRBD2. From germline, CDR1 is SGHNT and CDR2 YYREEE (reference sequence). CDR3 length: 16 residues. V lost 0 bases to trimming and J lost 3 bases; unmatched junction nucleotides: 9. The CDR3 is CASSLDRTSAHYEQYF. CDR3 bases: TGTGCCAGCAGCTTGGATCGCACTAGCGCCCACTACGAGCAGTACTTC.

The gene calls are TRBV4-3 and TRBJ2-2; D possibly corresponds to TRBD1 (5 bases). The CDR3 covers 15 residues. Germline CDR1 reads LGHNA; CDR2 reads YSLEER. V lost 8 bases and J 0 bases, leaving 13 bases between the germline ends. The CDR3 DNA reads as TGCGCCAGCGGGGCAACAGTCTCGAACACCGGGGAGCTGTTTTTT. The encoded protein is CASGATVSNTGELFF.

This chain uses TRBV4-1 with TRBJ2-5, with D possibly being TRBD2 (6 bases). Between the trimmed V and J ends, which lost 4 bases and 1 base, there was a span of 7 bases. Per germline, CDR1 MGHRA and CDR2 YSYEKL. The CDR3 runs to 13 residues. The CDR3 reads CASSLTSQETQYF. CDR3 DNA sequence: TGCGCCAGCAGCCTGACTAGCCAAGAGACCCAGTACTTC.

This clone has only a few counts. The genes are TRBV15 and TRBJ1-3; TRBD1 might be the D (5 bases). This CDR3 has 15 amino acids. The germline CDR1 and CDR2 sequences are LNHNV and YYDKDF (reference sequence). V lost 0 bases and J 8 bases, leaving 14 bases between the germline ends. CDR3: CATSRDGRVMDTIYF. As DNA, the CDR3 is TGTGCCACCAGCAGAGATGGCAGGGTAATGGACACCATATATTTT.

V gene TRBV6-6 combines with J gene TRBJ1-1, with D possibly matching TRBD1 (6 bases). The CDR3 is 16 residues long. CDR1 is MNHNY and CDR2 is SVGAGI in the germline V gene (reference sequence). Trimming shortened V by 5 bases and J by 2 bases, and 18 bases separated the two germline ends. As DNA, the CDR3 is TGTGCCAGCAGTCGAAGACAGGCCCTTCTTAACACTGAAGCTTTCTTT. Protein product: CASSRRQALLNTEAFF.

V is TRBV10-3 and J is TRBJ2-1; 9 bases are a match to TRBD2. With V trimmed by 6 bases and J by 2 bases, 5 bases remained unmatched. CDR1 and CDR2 (germline): ENHRY, SYGVKD. The CDR3 extends over 15 amino acids. In DNA form, the CDR3 reads TGTGCCATCAGCGCCGGGACTAGCACCTACAATGAGCAGTTCTTC. Protein sequence: CAISAGTSTYNEQFF.

The V call is TRBV30, the J call TRBJ1-3; D may be TRBD1 (5 bases). The V gene's germline CDR1 is GTSNPN and CDR2 SVGIG (reference sequence). V was shortened by 3 bases and J by 0 bases, with 12 bases between the two germline ends. The CDR3 is 15 amino acids. The CDR3 protein is CAWSPDKSSGNTIYF. The CDR3 DNA reads TGTGCCTGGAGCCCGGACAAGAGCTCTGGAAACACCATATATTTT.

The chain is built from TRBV28 and TRBJ1-1; the D is unclear. The CDR3 is 14 residues long. V was pared by 5 bases and J by 4 bases, with 14 bases between. From germline, CDR1 is MDHEN and CDR2 SYDVKM. The DNA of the CDR3 is TGTGCCAGCAGTCCCTTTTTGACTGGCACTGAAGCTTTCTTT. Residues: CASSPFLTGTEAFF.

This clone was observed a few times. The chain joins TRBV19 to TRBJ1-5, with TRBD1 identical over 7 bases. With V trimmed by 6 bases and J by 5 bases, 4 bases remained unmatched. The CDR3 is made up of 13 amino acids. CDR1 LNHDA and CDR2 SQIVND come from the germline V gene (reference sequence). CDR3 bases: TGTGCCAGTAGCCGGACAGGACATCAGCCCCAGCATTTT. This gives the protein CASSRTGHQPQHF.